The T cell receptor (beta chain) described here comes from a study of blood T cell repertoires in COVID-19. This table comes from immunoSEQ multiplex PCR, and its TCRdb copy is limited to in-frame clones, with some not included. Of tens of thousands of clones in the sample, almost 90% are singletons; the top ten hold 4% to 6.5%. The junction had 6 bases not matched to a gene; V was cut back by 4 bases and J by 2 bases. The V gene's germline CDR1 is SEHNR and CDR2 FQNEAQ (reference sequence). The CDR3 extends over 16 amino acids. The source material was peripheral blood. This sequence was found in a man between 45 and 60 years old with acute or convalescent COVID-19. V usage is TRBV7-9 and J usage is TRBJ2-3, with 10 bases identical to TRBD2. This CDR3 is CASSSRTSGVTDTQYF. The DNA for the CDR3 is TGTGCCAGCAGCTCCAGGACTAGCGGCGTCACAGATACGCAGTATTTT.